A selection of T cell receptor beta chains follows, all from one sample in a study of CD8+ T cells in alopecia areata. The table came from immunoSEQ multiplex PCR; TCRdb's copy has only in-frame clones and leaves some out. The sample consists of 210,000 or so clones, approximately 70% of them appearing once. The specimen comprised CD4+ T cells sorted from blood, sampled at approximately week 45, from a patient treated with tofacitinib. These receptor sequences come from a human donor with alopecia areata. The CDR3 runs from the conserved cysteine through the conserved F or W. A D gene is named only where the DNA matches it firmly. Clone size is stated in some rows and not others, as once, few, many or a class when expanded.

j_call: TRBJ2-7
d_call: TRBD2
v_call: TRBV7-2
clone_size: once
cdr3_aa: CASSFVAGEYEQYF
cdr3_nt: TGTGCCAGCAGCTTCGTAGCGGGGGAATACGAGCAGTACTTC

j_call: TRBJ1-2
d_call: TRBD1
v_call: TRBV30
clone_size: once
cdr3_aa: CAWSVTGDGYTF
cdr3_nt: TGTGCCTGGAGTGTAACAGGGGATGGCTACACCTTC

j_call: TRBJ1-2
d_call: TRBD1
v_call: TRBV6-1
clone_size: -
cdr3_aa: CASSDRTGNGYTF
cdr3_nt: TGTGCCAGCAGTGACCGGACAGGGAATGGCTACACCTTC

j_call: TRBJ1-5
d_call: -
v_call: TRBV7-2
clone_size: -
cdr3_aa: CASSLDLGETQHF
cdr3_nt: TGTGCCAGCAGCTTAGATCTGGGAGAGACCCAGCATTTT

j_call: TRBJ2-3
d_call: TRBD2
v_call: TRBV7-2
clone_size: many
cdr3_aa: CASSLGLAADTQYF
cdr3_nt: TGTGCCAGCAGCTTAGGACTAGCAGCAGATACGCAGTATTTT

j_call: TRBJ1-2
d_call: TRBD1
v_call: TRBV29-1
clone_size: few
cdr3_aa: CSVLKGQSGGYTF
cdr3_nt: TGCAGCGTTTTAAAGGGACAGTCGGGGGGCTACACCTTC

j_call: TRBJ2-2
d_call: TRBD2
v_call: TRBV29-1
clone_size: -
cdr3_aa: CSYSGGRGYTGELFF
cdr3_nt: TGCAGCTATAGCGGGGGGCGGGGTTACACCGGGGAGCTGTTTTTT

j_call: TRBJ1-5
d_call: -
v_call: TRBV7-2
clone_size: -
cdr3_aa: CASSLIDNQPQHF
cdr3_nt: TGTGCCAGCAGCTTAATCGACAATCAGCCCCAGCATTTT

j_call: TRBJ2-7
d_call: TRBD2
v_call: TRBV19
clone_size: once
cdr3_aa: CASGGASSYEQYF
cdr3_nt: TGTGCCAGCGGGGGGGCCAGCTCCTACGAGCAGTACTTC

j_call: TRBJ1-5
d_call: TRBD1
v_call: TRBV5-1
clone_size: -
cdr3_aa: CASSIGTGLNQPQHF
cdr3_nt: TGCGCCAGCAGCATAGGGACAGGCCTGAATCAGCCCCAGCATTTT

j_call: TRBJ1-6
d_call: TRBD1
v_call: TRBV13
clone_size: -
cdr3_aa: CASSPLGGQGRGSPLHF
cdr3_nt: TGTGCCAGCAGCCCTTTGGGGGGACAGGGACGGGGTTCACCCCTCCACTTT

j_call: TRBJ1-1
d_call: -
v_call: TRBV6-1
clone_size: few
cdr3_aa: CASSDRQENTEAFF
cdr3_nt: TGTGCCAGCAGTGACCGACAGGAGAACACTGAAGCTTTCTTT

j_call: TRBJ2-3
d_call: -
v_call: TRBV15
clone_size: -
cdr3_aa: CATKTPGAADTQYF
cdr3_nt: TGTGCCACCAAGACCCCGGGAGCTGCAGATACGCAGTATTTT

j_call: TRBJ1-2
d_call: -
v_call: TRBV30
clone_size: -
cdr3_aa: CAWSGKANYGYTF
cdr3_nt: TGTGCCTGGAGCGGTAAAGCTAACTATGGCTACACCTTC

j_call: TRBJ2-7
d_call: TRBD2
v_call: TRBV29-1
clone_size: -
cdr3_aa: CSVEDPTSGGFYEQYF
cdr3_nt: TGCAGCGTTGAAGACCCGACTAGCGGGGGGTTCTACGAGCAGTACTTC

j_call: TRBJ2-7
d_call: -
v_call: TRBV29-1
clone_size: -
cdr3_aa: CSVKRGPYGGPGEQYF
cdr3_nt: TGCAGCGTCAAGAGGGGGCCTTACGGGGGCCCTGGAGAGCAGTACTTC

j_call: TRBJ2-6
d_call: TRBD2
v_call: TRBV5-1
clone_size: -
cdr3_aa: CASSPGGVNSGANVLTF
cdr3_nt: TGCGCCAGCAGCCCCGGGGGGGTAAACTCTGGGGCCAACGTCCTGACTTTC

j_call: TRBJ2-6
d_call: TRBD1
v_call: TRBV2
clone_size: once
cdr3_aa: CASSDTTTGNRVLTF
cdr3_nt: TGTGCCAGCAGTGATACGACGACAGGGAACCGCGTCCTGACTTTC

j_call: TRBJ1-1
d_call: -
v_call: TRBV29-1
clone_size: -
cdr3_aa: CSVGGGVWTEAFF
cdr3_nt: TGCAGCGTTGGGGGTGGGGTTTGGACTGAAGCTTTCTTT

j_call: TRBJ1-5
d_call: TRBD1
v_call: TRBV10-3
clone_size: -
cdr3_aa: CAIRGDSPWQPQHF
cdr3_nt: TGTGCCATCAGGGGGGACAGTCCTTGGCAGCCCCAGCATTTT

j_call: TRBJ2-7
d_call: TRBD1
v_call: TRBV29-1
clone_size: -
cdr3_aa: CSVEGQNYEQYF
cdr3_nt: TGCAGCGTTGAGGGACAGAACTACGAGCAGTACTTC

j_call: TRBJ2-2
d_call: -
v_call: TRBV2
clone_size: -
cdr3_aa: CASSEVGGLVTGELFF
cdr3_nt: TGTGCCAGCAGTGAAGTTGGGGGACTTGTCACCGGGGAGCTGTTTTTT

j_call: TRBJ2-6
d_call: -
v_call: TRBV5-1
clone_size: -
cdr3_aa: CASRWGAGANVLTF
cdr3_nt: TGCGCCAGCAGGTGGGGGGCTGGGGCCAACGTCCTGACTTTC

j_call: TRBJ2-7
d_call: -
v_call: TRBV7-2
clone_size: -
cdr3_aa: CASSDGTYSYEQYF
cdr3_nt: TGTGCCAGCAGCGATGGAACCTATTCCTACGAGCAGTACTTC

j_call: TRBJ1-1
d_call: -
v_call: TRBV27
clone_size: -
cdr3_aa: CASSRTPNTEAFF
cdr3_nt: TGTGCCAGCAGTCGGACACCCAACACTGAAGCTTTCTTT

j_call: TRBJ2-1
d_call: -
v_call: TRBV7-2
clone_size: -
cdr3_aa: CASSLAQGLEQFF
cdr3_nt: TGTGCCAGCAGCTTAGCGCAGGGCCTTGAGCAGTTCTTC

j_call: TRBJ2-7
d_call: -
v_call: TRBV6-5
clone_size: once
cdr3_aa: CASSRPGTLQYEQYF
cdr3_nt: TGTGCCAGCAGTCGTCCCGGGACACTCCAATACGAGCAGTACTTC

j_call: TRBJ2-2
d_call: TRBD1
v_call: TRBV27
clone_size: once
cdr3_aa: CASSGPGGANTGELFF
cdr3_nt: TGTGCCAGCAGTGGCCCAGGGGGCGCGAACACCGGGGAGCTGTTTTTT

j_call: TRBJ1-5
d_call: TRBD1
v_call: TRBV19
clone_size: few
cdr3_aa: CASRADRGNQPQHF
cdr3_nt: TGTGCCAGTAGAGCGGACAGGGGAAATCAGCCCCAGCATTTT

j_call: TRBJ1-1
d_call: -
v_call: TRBV10-1
clone_size: once
cdr3_aa: CASSSQANTEAFF
cdr3_nt: TGCGCCAGCTCATCACAGGCGAACACTGAAGCTTTCTTT

j_call: TRBJ2-5
d_call: TRBD2
v_call: TRBV9
clone_size: few
cdr3_aa: CASSELAVGQETQYF
cdr3_nt: TGTGCCAGCAGCGAGCTAGCGGTGGGTCAAGAGACCCAGTACTTC

j_call: TRBJ1-2
d_call: -
v_call: TRBV29-1
clone_size: once
cdr3_aa: CSVEAGTYYGYTF
cdr3_nt: TGCAGCGTTGAAGCCGGGACGTACTATGGCTACACCTTC

j_call: TRBJ2-3
d_call: TRBD2
v_call: TRBV6-5
clone_size: -
cdr3_aa: CASSYASGGADTQYF
cdr3_nt: TGTGCCAGCAGTTACGCGAGCGGGGGGGCAGATACGCAGTATTTT